This TCR beta chain was captured by sequencing in a study of PD-L1 blockade in urothelial cancer. Across the study: Most patients, twenty-five of 29, were males with bladder-origin cancer. Per tumor, median counts were around 1,500 T cells and 990 or so unique TCRs.

Synthetic TCR analog templates were added to each PCR reaction. By means of amplified housekeeping genes, FFPE tumor DNA was quantified. Here immunoSEQ multiplex PCR was the method, and the copy in TCRdb shows in-frame clones only, minus some. The table records about 35,000 clones, about a third of them present only once. The CDR3 consists of 15 residues. V gene TRBV7-5 combines with J gene TRBJ2-2; TRBD2, the table's D call, was not compared with the DNA. TRBV7-5 is marked as a pseudogene. The sequence derives from a man between 60 and 70 years old with urothelial cancer. Specimen: tumor tissue, collected before atezolizumab (anti-PD-L1) treatment. The CDR3 DNA follows: TGTGCCAGCAGCCCCCGCGGGGGTTGGACCGGGGAGCTGTTTTTT. Translating gives CASSPRGGWTGELFF.